This TCR beta chain was captured by sequencing in a study of shared clonotypes between healthy human individuals. Profiled with immunoSEQ multiplex PCR; TCRdb holds only in-frame clones, not every one. The sample includes 1.5 million to 1.9 million clones, about 98% of them seen just once. General study results and limits: Clonotype sharing among donors was expected to depend on sequencing depth.

V was clipped by 4 bases and J by 0 bases, with 3 bases between them. CDR3 length equals 13 residues. Germline-derived CDR1 and CDR2 are SGHAT and FQNNGV. Remarks on this clone: Its antigen is still unknown.

Splitting the CD4+ cells yielded a CD45RA+ naive subset and a CD45RA-negative memory subset. Sequencing was done on a sample of naive CD4+ T cells sorted from blood. The subset here: CD45RA+ positively selected. This receptor was identified in a man between 25 and 39 years old in good health. V usage is TRBV11-2 and J usage is TRBJ2-2, with D hard to call. DNA for the CDR3: TGTGCCAGCAGCTCAACGAACACCGGGGAGCTGTTTTTT. Its translation is CASSSTNTGELFF.